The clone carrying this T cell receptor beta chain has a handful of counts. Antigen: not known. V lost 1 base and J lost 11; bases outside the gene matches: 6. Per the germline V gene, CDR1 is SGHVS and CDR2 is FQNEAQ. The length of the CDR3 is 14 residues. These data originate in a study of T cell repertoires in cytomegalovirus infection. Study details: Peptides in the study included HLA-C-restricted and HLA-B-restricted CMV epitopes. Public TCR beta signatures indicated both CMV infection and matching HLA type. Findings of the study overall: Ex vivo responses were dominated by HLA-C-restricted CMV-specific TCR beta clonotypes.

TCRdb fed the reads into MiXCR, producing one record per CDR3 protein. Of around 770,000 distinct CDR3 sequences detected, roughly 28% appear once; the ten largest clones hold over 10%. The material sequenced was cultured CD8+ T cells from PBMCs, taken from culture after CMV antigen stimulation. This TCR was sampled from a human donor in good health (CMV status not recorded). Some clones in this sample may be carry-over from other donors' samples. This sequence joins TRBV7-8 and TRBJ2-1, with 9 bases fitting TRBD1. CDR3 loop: CASSLVEGQGQQFF. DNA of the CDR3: TGTGCCAGCAGCTTAGTCGAGGGACAGGGTCAGCAGTTCTTC.